This entry is about one T cell receptor beta chain. The entry originates in a study of OX40 agonist ivuxolimab in advanced cancers. CDR1 and CDR2 from the germline V gene are SGHVS and FQNEAQ. CDR3 length: 18 amino acids. V lost 1 base, J lost 7 bases, and 11 bases stayed unmatched. Clones were sequenced by immunoSEQ multiplex PCR, and TCRdb holds only the in-frame ones, with some missing. In the table there are about 82,000 clones, 75% to 95% of which are singletons. The sample consisted of CD4+ or CD8+ T cells sorted from blood, taken in a trial of the OX40 agonist ivuxolimab. This sequence originates from an adult with an advanced solid tumor such as melanoma, head and neck, liver or kidney cancer. V and J are TRBV7-8 and TRBJ2-1; 12 bases agree with TRBD2. The DNA of the CDR3 is TGTGCCAGCAGCTTAGTGGGCCTAGCGGGAGGGCGTCTTAATGAGCAGTTCTTC. It translates to CASSLVGLAGGRLNEQFF.